This passage covers 21 T cell receptor beta chains from one sample sequenced in a study of radiotherapy plus CTLA-4 blockade in lung cancer (dated by TCRdb to about 2018). The library was generated by the immunoSEQ multiplex PCR assay. The clones in this table, taken by TCRdb from immuneACCESS, are in-frame only. Not every clone is retained; where verified, under half of the shortfall comes from an unresolved V gene, and the cause of the rest is unknown. This sample comprises roughly 45,000 clones, more than 60% of them detected only once. The ten largest make up 18% of the sample. The sequencing used peripheral blood, collected from a patient treated with radiotherapy plus ipilimumab. Receptors were obtained from a human donor with non-small cell lung cancer who had a partial response to radiotherapy plus ipilimumab.

The genes are TRBV27 and TRBJ1-2; the D gene is possibly TRBD1 (6 bases). This CDR3 region has 13 residues. V was trimmed by 2 bases and J by 4 bases, leaving 8 bases between them. Germline CDR1 MNHEY, CDR2 SMNVEV (reference sequence). The DNA for the CDR3 is TGTGCCAGCAGTTTACAGGGGACCTATGGCTACACCTTC. Protein sequence: CASSLQGTYGYTF.

The gene calls are TRBV6-1 and TRBJ1-6; possibly TRBD1 for D (6 bases). Germline values: CDR1 MNHNS, CDR2 SASEGT. V dropped 4 bases and J dropped 7 bases, with 14 bases sitting between them. CDR3 size: 15 residues. The CDR3 spells CASSGQTGLNSPLHF. CDR3 DNA: TGTGCCAGCAGTGGACAAACAGGGTTAAATTCACCCCTCCACTTT.

The chain couples TRBV5-1 to TRBJ2-7; 11 bases match TRBD1. Per the germline V gene, CDR1 is SGHRS and CDR2 is YFSETQ. The CDR3 contains 16 residues. The V gene end was trimmed by 4 bases and the J gene end by 4 bases; junction bases not matched to a gene: 10. In DNA form, the CDR3 reads TGCGCCAGCAGCGGGAGACGGGACAGGGGGGTGTACGAGCAGTACTTC. It specifies CASSGRRDRGVYEQYF.

This clone was counted a single time. This chain uses TRBV30 with TRBJ2-1; 7 nucleotides align to TRBD1. After removal of 5 bases from V and 7 bases from J, the junction contained 14 bases not matched to a gene. This CDR3 spans 15 amino acids. CDR1 and CDR2 (germline): GTSNPN, SVGIG (reference sequence). CDR3 sequence: CAWGFPGQSWNEQFF. The DNA for the CDR3 is TGTGCCTGGGGGTTTCCGGGACAGTCTTGGAATGAGCAGTTCTTC.

This sequence joins TRBV6-6 and TRBJ1-2; 7 bases are a match to TRBD1. Germline CDR1 reads MNHNY; CDR2 reads SVGAGI (reference sequence). The CDR3 is 14 amino acids. V shed 11 bases, J shed 2 bases, and the junction held 11 bases outside the gene matches. Written as DNA, the CDR3 is TGTGCCGTCGGTAGACAGGGCGGAAACTATGGCTACACCTTC. Its translation is CAVGRQGGNYGYTF.

The chain joins TRBV5-6 to TRBJ2-1; 9 bases line up with TRBD1. This CDR3 has 15 residues. Germline V gene data show CDR1 as SGHDT and CDR2 as YYEEEE. V was clipped by 1 base and J by 8 bases; unmatched bases: 7. CDR3 bases: TGTGCCAGCAGCTTGACCGGGACAGGGTACGATGAGCAGTTCTTC. Its protein is CASSLTGTGYDEQFF.

The chain has TRBV25-1 and TRBJ2-1; 8 bases map to TRBD1. This CDR3 comprises 14 residues. V shed 6 bases and J 2 bases; nucleotides not matched to a gene: 3. Per the germline V gene, CDR1 is MGHDK and CDR2 is SYGVNS. CDR3 residues: CASSLTGAYNEQFF. For the CDR3, the DNA is TGTGCCAGCAGCTTGACAGGGGCCTACAATGAGCAGTTCTTC.

The chain joins TRBV7-6 to TRBJ2-5, with a tentative D call TRBD2 (6 bases). Germline V gene data show CDR1 as SGHVS and CDR2 as FNYEAQ. The length of the CDR3 is 16 residues. The V end lost 5 bases, the J end lost 4 bases, and 20 bases lay between the germline ends. The CDR3 loop reads CASSPRGGSGRETQYF. For the CDR3, the DNA is TGTGCCAGCAGCCCTCGAGGCGGTAGCGGACGAGAGACCCAGTACTTC.

This clone has a handful of counts. The chain uses TRBV30 and TRBJ1-2; unclear D gene. V was pared by 3 bases and J by 0 bases, with 11 bases between. CDR3 length equals 14 residues. CDR1 GTSNPN and CDR2 SVGIG come from the germline V gene (reference sequence). CDR3 loop: CAWRGETSNYGYTF. For the CDR3, the DNA is TGTGCCTGGAGGGGAGAGACTTCTAACTATGGCTACACCTTC. Based on the CDR3 plus reference TRBV30 and TRBJ1-2, the full variable domain is SQTIHQWPATLVQPVGSPLSLECTVEGTSNPNLYWYRQAAGRGLQLLFYSVGIGQISSEVPQNLSASRPQDRQFILSSKKLLLSDSGFYLCAWRGETSNYGYTFGSGTRLTVV.

This chain joins TRBV5-4 and TRBJ2-5; weak D call: TRBD2 (6 bases). The CDR3 has 15 amino acids. V dropped 4 bases and J dropped 4 bases, with 17 bases sitting between them. The germline V gene encodes CDR1 SGHNT and CDR2 YYREEE (reference sequence). CDR3 amino acids: CASSRAEGRGETQYF. In nucleotides, the CDR3 is TGTGCCAGCAGCCGAGCGGAGGGGCGTGGAGAGACCCAGTACTTC.

This chain joins TRBV5-4 and TRBJ1-2, with unresolved D. Germline-derived CDR1 and CDR2 are SGHNT and YYREEE (reference sequence). The CDR3 covers 13 residues. Trimming removed 2 bases at V and 5 bases at J, with 10 bases between. The DNA for the CDR3 is TGTGCCAGCAGCTTCGGGCGGGAATATGGCTACACCTTC. Encoded protein: CASSFGREYGYTF.

The chain recombines TRBV6-5 with TRBJ2-4, with a weak D call TRBD1 (6 bases). CDR3 length: 15 residues. CDR1 and CDR2 (germline): MNHEY, SVGAGI. V lost 5 bases, J lost 8 bases, and 19 bases lay in between. In DNA, the CDR3 is TGTGCCAGCAGTATTTCAGACAGGCTCGGGGACATTCAGTACTTC. It yields the protein CASSISDRLGDIQYF.

The V gene is TRBV14, the J gene TRBJ2-1, with a tentative D call TRBD2 (6 bases). Per germline, CDR1 SGHDN and CDR2 FVKESK. The CDR3 sequence is 15 residues long. V lost 2 bases, J lost 5 bases, and 13 bases lay in between. The CDR3, as DNA: TGTGCCAGCAGCCAAAATGAACGGGAGAACAATGAGCAGTTCTTC. Translating gives CASSQNERENNEQFF.

This clone was recorded a few times. The chain links TRBV5-4 to TRBJ2-5; no definite D call. The V end lost 4 bases, the J end lost 0 bases, and 7 bases lay between the germline ends. CDR3 length: 13 amino acids. CDR1 is SGHNT and CDR2 is YYREEE in the germline V gene (reference sequence). The CDR3 DNA sequence: TGTGCCAGCAGCAATCCCTACCAAGAGACCCAGTACTTC. This sequence encodes CASSNPYQETQYF.

The V call is TRBV5-1, the J call TRBJ2-1; D is possibly TRBD1 (5 bases). Per the germline V gene, CDR1 is SGHRS and CDR2 is YFSETQ. The CDR3 has 15 residues. The V end lost 4 bases, the J end lost 1 base, and 12 bases lay between the germline ends. The CDR3 DNA sequence: TGCGCCAGCAGCCTATCGGACATTTCCTACAATGAGCAGTTCTTC. Its translation: CASSLSDISYNEQFF.

This rearrangement joins TRBV20-1 to TRBJ1-2; 8 bases match TRBD1. V was pared by 8 bases and J by 8 bases, with 7 bases of the junction left unmatched. Germline V lookup: CDR1 DFQATT, CDR2 SNEGSKA (reference sequence). The CDR3 has 11 residues. CDR3 residues: CSLQGAGGYTF. The CDR3 nucleotides read TGCAGTCTCCAGGGGGCAGGGGGCTACACCTTC.

V is TRBV18 and J is TRBJ1-1; D not resolved. This CDR3 region has 13 residues. V was shortened by 6 bases and J by 2 bases, with 10 bases between the two germline ends. Germline V gene lookup returns CDR1 KGHSH and CDR2 LQKENI. The CDR3 spells CASSSQANTEAFF. In nucleotides, the CDR3 is TGTGCCAGCTCCTCCCAGGCCAACACTGAAGCTTTCTTT. The whole variable domain, remainder taken from reference TRBV18 and TRBJ1-1, is NAGVMQNPRHLVRRRGQEARLRCSPMKGHSHVYWYRQLPEEGLKFMVYLQKENIIDESGMPKERFSAEFPKEGPSILRIQQVVRGDSAAYFCASSSQANTEAFFGQGTRLTVV.

The genes are TRBV7-2 and TRBJ2-1; TRBD2 agrees at 11 bases. The CDR3 contains 19 residues. Germline V gene data show CDR1 as SGHTA and CDR2 as FQGNSA. The V and J ends lost 2 bases and 5 bases, in that order; junction bases with no gene match: 14. Here the CDR3 DNA reads TGTGCCAGCAGCTTAAGGGTCGGGACTAGCGGACGAAGGGACAATGAGCAGTTCTTC. This encodes CASSLRVGTSGRRDNEQFF.

The chain couples TRBV30 to TRBJ2-1; 14 bases are shared with TRBD2. V shed 4 bases and J 8 bases; nucleotides not matched to a gene: 13. This CDR3 is built from 17 residues. Germline CDR1 GTSNPN, CDR2 SVGIG (reference sequence). CDR3: CAWTLTSGGAGGDEQFF. In DNA, the CDR3 is TGTGCCTGGACTTTGACTAGCGGGGGGGCAGGTGGGGATGAGCAGTTCTTC.

This clone was counted a few times. The chain joins TRBV2 to TRBJ2-7; a weak D match, TRBD2 (6 bases). The CDR3 consists of 15 residues. CDR1 is SNHLY and CDR2 is FYNNEI in the germline V gene. Trimming cost V 9 bases and J 0 bases, with 18 bases left between them. DNA for the CDR3: TGTGCCAGTAGCCGGGGACTGCTGGCCTCCTACGAGCAGTACTTC. It specifies CASSRGLLASYEQYF.

The rearrangement links TRBV19 to TRBJ1-6, with D possibly TRBD1 on 5 matching bases. This CDR3 region has 14 residues. V lost 5 bases and J lost 8, with 13 bases in between. The germline gives CDR1 LNHDA, CDR2 SQIVND (reference sequence). In nucleotides, the CDR3 is TGTGCCAGTAGTGCAGACTCGGGGGATTCACCCCTCCACTTT. Its translation: CASSADSGDSPLHF.